Below, 17 T cell receptor beta chains from the same sample are listed, as sequenced in a study of OX40 agonist ivuxolimab in advanced cancers. Only in-frame clones appear in the TCRdb table, and some are missing; sequencing was by immunoSEQ multiplex PCR. The table shows 25,000 to 30,000 clones, with about 86% occurring only once. The specimen was CD4+ or CD8+ T cells sorted from blood, collected in a trial of the OX40 agonist ivuxolimab. Receptors originate from an adult with an advanced solid tumor such as melanoma, head and neck, liver or kidney cancer.

The J gene is TRBJ2-3, the V gene TRBV6-5, with D unclear. The CDR3 is 12 amino acids. Germline CDR1 MNHEY, CDR2 SVGAGI. The V gene lost 2 bases and the J gene lost 5 bases, with 5 bases spanning the gap. The CDR3 loop reads CASSYPGDTQYF. In DNA, the CDR3 is TGTGCCAGCAGTTACCCGGGAGATACGCAGTATTTT.

This chain joins TRBV5-1 and TRBJ2-7; TRBD1 might be the D (5 bases). The CDR3 is 17 amino acids. V shed 1 base and J shed 0 bases, with 17 bases lying between them. In germline, CDR1 is SGHRS, CDR2 YFSETQ. The CDR3 region has the DNA TGCGCCAGCAGCTTGTTATCGGTACAGGTGAGCTCCTACGAGCAGTACTTC. Amino acids: CASSLLSVQVSSYEQYF.

V gene TRBV6-5 combines with J gene TRBJ2-2; D is unclear. The V end lost 6 bases, the J end lost 6 bases, and 8 bases lay between the germline ends. This CDR3 comprises 12 residues. The V gene's germline CDR1 is MNHEY and CDR2 SVGAGI. The CDR3 protein is CASRRPAGELFF. In DNA form, the CDR3 reads TGTGCCAGCAGGCGGCCAGCCGGGGAGCTGTTTTTT.

The chain combines TRBV7-3 with TRBJ2-1; 9 bases agree with TRBD2. The V segment lost 6 bases and the J segment 7 bases; nucleotides outside the gene matches: 7. This CDR3 is built from 14 residues. Germline assignment: CDR1 SGHTA and CDR2 FQGTGA. CDR3 DNA sequence: TGTGCCAGCAGTCCCAATAGCGGGAGAAATGAGCAGTTCTTC. Amino acid sequence: CASSPNSGRNEQFF.

The chain combines TRBV11-2 with TRBJ1-1; tentatively, D is TRBD1 (5 bases). CDR1 SGHAT and CDR2 FQNNGV come from the germline V gene. V was cut by 5 bases and J by 2 bases, with 15 bases left in between. The CDR3 is made up of 15 amino acids. This CDR3 reads CASSQGTGQNTEAFF. The CDR3, as DNA: TGTGCCAGCAGCCAAGGGACGGGTCAAAACACTGAAGCTTTCTTT.

The chain employs TRBV7-9 and TRBJ2-4; D is unclear. Per the germline V gene, CDR1 is SEHNR and CDR2 is FQNEAQ (reference sequence). Trimming took 5 bases from V and 8 from J, leaving 19 bases between them. The CDR3 has 15 residues. In DNA form, the CDR3 reads TGTGCCAGCAGCCCCTATGACGGCAACCCCGACATTCAGTACTTC. It is translated as CASSPYDGNPDIQYF. Full variable domain (outside the CDR3, taken from reference TRBV7-9 and TRBJ2-4): DTGVSQNPRHKITKRGQNVTFRCDPISEHNRLYWYRQTLGQGPEFLTYFQNEAQLEKSRLLSDRFSAERPKGSFSTLEIQRTEQGDSAMYLCASSPYDGNPDIQYFGAGTRLSVL.

The chain uses TRBV7-9 and TRBJ2-7; perhaps TRBD2 as D (6 bases). Germline V lookup: CDR1 SEHNR, CDR2 FQNEAQ (reference sequence). The CDR3 contains 11 residues. Deletions cut 4 bases from V and 7 bases from J, with 8 bases between. As DNA, the CDR3 is TGTGCCAGCAGCTCAGGAGGGGAGCAGTACTTC. It specifies CASSSGGEQYF.

This rearrangement joins TRBV10-3 to TRBJ2-7; TRBD1 matches at 7 bases. The CDR3 totals 12 residues. Germline CDR1 reads ENHRY; CDR2 reads SYGVKD. With 10 bases clipped from V and 4 bases from J, the junction kept 7 bases outside the gene matches. The CDR3 loop reads CATTGSVYEQYF. The CDR3 nucleotides read TGTGCCACGACAGGGAGCGTTTACGAGCAGTACTTC.

The chain recombines TRBV20-1 with TRBJ1-2, with unresolved D. CDR3 size: 9 residues. The germline gives CDR1 DFQATT, CDR2 SNEGSKA (reference sequence). V lost 6 bases to trimming and J lost 4 bases, with 3 bases between them. The CDR3 sequence is CSASYGYTF. The CDR3, as DNA: TGCAGTGCCTCCTATGGCTACACCTTC.

The chain links TRBV7-9 to TRBJ2-7, with 7 bases fitting TRBD1. Trimming cost V 7 bases and J 4 bases; bases outside gene matches: 7. Germline V CDR1 and CDR2: SEHNR, FQNEAQ (reference sequence). CDR3 length equals 13 residues. CDR3 region: CASMPTGRYEQYF. The CDR3 coding sequence is TGTGCCAGCATGCCGACAGGGCGGTACGAGCAGTACTTC.

This sequence joins TRBV28 and TRBJ2-4; 12 nucleotides agree with TRBD1. The ends lost 3 bases at V and 14 bases at J; junction bases unmatched: 8. The CDR3 is 14 residues long. Looked up from germline, CDR1 is MDHEN and CDR2 is SYDVKM. The CDR3 sequence: CASSFRGGQGAKYF. CDR3 bases: TGTGCCAGCAGTTTCCGGGGGGGACAGGGGGCAAAGTACTTC.

A single count supports this clone. CDR3 sequence reads: CASGSRDTQYF. Written as DNA, the CDR3 is TGTGCCAGCGGAAGTCGGGATACGCAGTATTTT. This chain uses TRBV6-1 with TRBJ2-3; D gene uncertain. The V gene's germline CDR1 is MNHNS and CDR2 SASEGT. This CDR3 comprises 11 residues. V lost 8 bases to trimming and J lost 6 bases, with 9 bases between them.

The chain uses TRBV4-1 and TRBJ2-2; TRBD2 matches at 13 bases. V was pared by 4 bases and J by 5 bases, with 4 bases of the junction left unmatched. Germline assignment: CDR1 MGHRA and CDR2 YSYEKL. The CDR3 is made up of 16 amino acids. CDR3 sequence (DNA): TGCGCCAGCAGCCCCAGGACTAGCGGGAGAACCGGGGAGCTGTTTTTT. This sequence encodes CASSPRTSGRTGELFF.

The genes are TRBV7-9 and TRBJ2-2; 10 bases align to TRBD2. Germline CDR1 and CDR2: SEHNR and FQNEAQ (reference sequence). The CDR3 consists of 13 residues. V shed 6 bases and J 6 bases; nucleotides not matched to a gene: 1. CDR3 residues: CASRLAGSGELFF. The DNA for the CDR3 is TGTGCCAGCAGACTAGCGGGGTCCGGGGAGCTGTTTTTT.

The rearrangement joins TRBV7-6 to TRBJ1-5; D is possibly TRBD1 (6 bases). Germline V lookup: CDR1 SGHVS, CDR2 FNYEAQ. Trimming removed 5 bases at V and 0 bases at J, with 14 bases between. This CDR3 is 16 amino acids long. DNA of the CDR3: TGTGCCAGCAGCCTCGGACAGAAGAATAGCAATCAGCCCCAGCATTTT. This codes for CASSLGQKNSNQPQHF.

The chain combines TRBV7-7 with TRBJ2-1; 13 positions agree with TRBD2. Trimming at V came to 5 bases and at J to 0 bases, leaving 13 bases not matched to a gene. Germline assignment: CDR1 SSHAT and CDR2 FNYEAQ (reference sequence). The CDR3 is made up of 20 amino acids. CDR3 in amino acids: CASSPRLTSGGKSSYNEQFF. CDR3 DNA sequence: TGTGCCAGCAGCCCCCGCCTGACTAGCGGGGGGAAAAGCTCCTACAATGAGCAGTTCTTC.

CDR3 nucleotides: TGTGCCAGCAGCCTCCGGGGAGCGAGGGACTCCTACAATGAGCAGTTCTTC. This translates into CASSLRGARDSYNEQFF. V is TRBV13 and J is TRBJ2-1, with a possible D match to TRBD2 (5 bases). From germline, CDR1 is PRHDT and CDR2 FYEKMQ (reference sequence). V gave up 5 bases and J gave up 0 bases, with 17 bases separating them. This CDR3 is built from 17 residues.